The source of this TCR beta chain is a study of post-analysis software for immune sequencing data. Study overall: Disease courses included relapsing-remitting, secondary progressive and progressive-relapsing multiple sclerosis. Findings and caveats of the study: Versus controls, multiple sclerosis patients showed significantly lower diversity (normalized Chao1). Relative to controls, patients had a few TRBV segments at higher frequency, with TRBV5-6, TRBV5-1 and TRBV20-1 among these. Batch-mates among the samples co-clustered strongly by F measure.

V lost 4 bases and J 4 bases, leaving 13 bases between the germline ends. Germline CDR1 is LGHNA and CDR2 is YSLEER. The length of the CDR3 is 14 residues. The TCR beta cDNA libraries carried unique molecular identifiers. T cells numbering 1 to 10 million yielded 450,000 to 500,000 cDNA molecules. TCRdb recomputed calls from the PCR reads with MiXCR, one row per CDR3 protein. The profile shows a few hundred thousand distinct CDR3 sequences, around a third of them singletons. Points on this clonotype: Antigen specificity is unknown.

This TCR was sampled from a girl aged 10 to 17 with multiple sclerosis. Material for sequencing was blood. The J gene is TRBJ1-1, the V gene TRBV4-3; D unresolved. For the CDR3, the DNA is TGCGCCAGCAGCCCTGGACGCATGTTCACTGAAGCTTTCTTT. Translation: CASSPGRMFTEAFF.